One sample yielded the 8 T cell receptor beta chains listed below, sequenced in a study of OX40 agonist ivuxolimab in advanced cancers. Data came from immunoSEQ multiplex PCR; TCRdb stores just in-frame clones and leaves some out. The data hold 58,000 or so clones, with approximately 80% observed a single time. Specimen: CD4+ or CD8+ T cells sorted from blood, collected in a trial of the OX40 agonist ivuxolimab. The receptor source for this set is an adult with an advanced solid tumor such as melanoma, head and neck, liver or kidney cancer.

The gene calls are TRBV5-1 and TRBJ2-3, with 7 bases fitting TRBD2. Germline trimming cut 4 bases from V and 1 base from J; bases unmatched to any gene: 9. There are 16 residues in the CDR3. CDR1 SGHRS and CDR2 YFSETQ come from the germline V gene. The CDR3 bases are TGCGCCAGCAGCCTTAGAGGACTAGAGGGCACAGATACGCAGTATTTT. Translated, it gives CASSLRGLEGTDTQYF.

The J gene is TRBJ2-1, the V gene TRBV4-1; D remains unclear. Trimming removed 0 bases at V and 3 bases at J, with 12 bases between. The germline V gene encodes CDR1 MGHRA and CDR2 YSYEKL. The CDR3 is 16 residues long. DNA of the CDR3: TGCGCCAGCAGCCAAGAGAGGAAAAGGGACTACAATGAGCAGTTCTTC. This translates into CASSQERKRDYNEQFF.

V and J are TRBV6-6 and TRBJ2-7; D gene ambiguous. This CDR3 has 14 amino acids. V lost 0 bases and J lost 2, with 8 bases in between. Germline CDR1 MNHNY, CDR2 SVGAGI (reference sequence). As DNA, the CDR3 is TGTGCCAGCAGTTACTCGAACAGAGCCTACGAGCAGTACTTC. It codes for CASSYSNRAYEQYF.

This rearrangement joins TRBV7-9 to TRBJ2-3, with unresolved D. The CDR3 covers 14 residues. The germline gives CDR1 SEHNR, CDR2 FQNEAQ (reference sequence). V gave up 8 bases and J gave up 2 bases, with 14 bases separating them. The CDR3, as DNA: TGTGCCAGCGGGCCTACTTATCCCACAGATACGCAGTATTTT. Residues: CASGPTYPTDTQYF.

This chain connects TRBV28 to TRBJ1-5; tentative D call: TRBD1 (5 bases). CDR1 and CDR2 from the germline V gene are MDHEN and SYDVKM. Trimming left V 6 bases short and J 6 bases short, with 12 bases between. The CDR3 contains 13 residues. The CDR3 sequence: CASRLRGGQPQHF. The CDR3 coding sequence is TGTGCCAGCAGACTTAGGGGTGGTCAGCCCCAGCATTTT.

The J gene is TRBJ2-7, the V gene TRBV11-1; 12 bases are a match to TRBD2. Germline CDR1 and CDR2: SGHAT and FQDESV (reference sequence). The CDR3 runs 16 residues. Unmatched junction bases numbered 4, after V lost 1 base and J lost 3 bases. CDR3 in amino acids: CASSLVGLAGFYEQYF. CDR3 DNA sequence: TGTGCCAGCAGCTTAGTTGGACTAGCGGGATTCTACGAGCAGTACTTC.

The chain has TRBV11-2 and TRBJ2-6; D unresolved. The CDR3 is 18 amino acids. Looked up from germline, CDR1 is SGHAT and CDR2 is FQNNGV. Trimming left V 4 bases short and J 5 bases short, with 21 bases between. The CDR3 DNA reads as TGTGCCAGCAGCTGGGAAGCCAAGCAACAAAGTCGGGCCAACGTCCTGACTTTC. Amino acids: CASSWEAKQQSRANVLTF.

The chain joins TRBV9 to TRBJ2-1; TRBD2 matches at 10 bases. V lost 2 bases and J lost 6; bases outside the gene matches: 2. Germline V lookup: CDR1 SGDLS, CDR2 YYNGEE. The CDR3 runs 14 residues. The CDR3 DNA follows: TGTGCCAGCAGCGTCAGGACTAGCGGCAATGAGCAGTTCTTC. Encoded protein: CASSVRTSGNEQFF.